The TCR beta chain described here comes from a study of blood T cell repertoires in COVID-19. Whole-study context: Sources were T cells, B-cell-depleted T cells, or PBMCs; the material itself was cDNA or gDNA.

Produced via immunoSEQ multiplex PCR; TCRdb's table is partial and in-frame only. The sample comprises 250,000 to 400,000 clones, roughly nine tenths of which are singletons, and under 3.5% rests with the top ten. The CDR3 covers 15 residues. The germline gives CDR1 LGHDT, CDR2 YNNKEL (reference sequence). With 7 bases removed from V and 0 bases from J, the gap between germline ends came to 13 bases. This chain connects TRBV3-1 (or the pseudogene TRBV3-2) to TRBJ1-5; D is ambiguous. The sequencing sample was made of peripheral blood. The clonotype comes from a woman between 25 and 40 years old with COVID-19, enrolled during active disease. The CDR3 nucleotides read TGTGCCAGCACCCCCGGAGGGAATAGCAATCAGCCCCAGCATTTT. Translating gives CASTPGGNSNQPQHF.